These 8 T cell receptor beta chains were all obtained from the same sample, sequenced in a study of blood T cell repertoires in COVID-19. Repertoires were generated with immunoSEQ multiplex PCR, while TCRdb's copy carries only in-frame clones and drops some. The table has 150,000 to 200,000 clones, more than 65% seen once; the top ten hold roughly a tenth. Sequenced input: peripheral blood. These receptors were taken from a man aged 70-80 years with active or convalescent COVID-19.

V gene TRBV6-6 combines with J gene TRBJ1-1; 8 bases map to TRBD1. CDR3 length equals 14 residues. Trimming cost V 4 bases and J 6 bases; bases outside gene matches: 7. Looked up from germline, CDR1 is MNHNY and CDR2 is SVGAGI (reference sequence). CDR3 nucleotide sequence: TGTGCCAGCAGTTTAGGACAGGGTTATTCTGAAGCTTTCTTT. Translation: CASSLGQGYSEAFF.

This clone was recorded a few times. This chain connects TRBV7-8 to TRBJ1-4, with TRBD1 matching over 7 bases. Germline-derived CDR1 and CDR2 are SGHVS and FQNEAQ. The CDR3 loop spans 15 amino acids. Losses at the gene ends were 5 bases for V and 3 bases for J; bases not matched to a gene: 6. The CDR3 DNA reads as TGTGCCAGCAGCCGAGGGGGCACGGCTAATGAAAAACTGTTTTTT. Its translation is CASSRGGTANEKLFF.

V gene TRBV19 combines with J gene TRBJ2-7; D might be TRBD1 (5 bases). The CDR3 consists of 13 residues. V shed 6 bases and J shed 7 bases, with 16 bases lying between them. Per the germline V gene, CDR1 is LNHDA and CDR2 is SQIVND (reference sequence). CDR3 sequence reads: CASSTWGGGEQYF. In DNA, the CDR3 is TGTGCCAGTAGCACGTGGGGCGGTGGGGAGCAGTACTTC.

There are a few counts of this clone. The CDR3 sequence: CASRTLHSSYEQYF. The CDR3 bases are TGTGCCAGCAGAACCCTACACAGCTCCTACGAGCAGTACTTC. The chain has TRBV2 and TRBJ2-7; D is ambiguous. Germline V CDR1 and CDR2: SNHLY, FYNNEI. Trimming took 6 bases from V and 0 from J, leaving 12 bases between them. The CDR3 loop spans 14 amino acids.

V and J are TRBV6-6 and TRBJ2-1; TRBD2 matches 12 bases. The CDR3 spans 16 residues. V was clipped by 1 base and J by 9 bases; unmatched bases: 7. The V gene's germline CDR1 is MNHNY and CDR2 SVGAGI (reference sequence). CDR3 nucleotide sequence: TGTGCCAGCAGTTACTTTCTAGCGGGAGGGGCTAGTGAGCAGTTCTTC. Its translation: CASSYFLAGGASEQFF.

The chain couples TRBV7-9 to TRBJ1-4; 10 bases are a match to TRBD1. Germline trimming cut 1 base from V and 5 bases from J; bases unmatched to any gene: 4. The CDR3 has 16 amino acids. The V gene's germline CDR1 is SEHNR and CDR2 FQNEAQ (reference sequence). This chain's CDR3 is CASSLGDRGLNEKLFF. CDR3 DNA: TGTGCCAGCAGCTTAGGGGACAGGGGATTAAATGAAAAACTGTTTTTT.

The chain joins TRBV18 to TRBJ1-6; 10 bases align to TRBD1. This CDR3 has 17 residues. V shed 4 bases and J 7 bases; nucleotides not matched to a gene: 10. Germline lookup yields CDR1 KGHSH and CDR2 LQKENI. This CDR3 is CASSLSGTGVQNSPLHF. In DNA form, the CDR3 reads TGTGCCAGCTCACTTTCCGGGACAGGGGTGCAAAATTCACCCCTCCACTTT.

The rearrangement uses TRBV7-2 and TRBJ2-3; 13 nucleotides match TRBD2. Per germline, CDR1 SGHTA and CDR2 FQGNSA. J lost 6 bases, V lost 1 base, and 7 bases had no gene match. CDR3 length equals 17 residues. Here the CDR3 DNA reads TGTGCCAGCAGCTTAGTACTAGCGGGAGGGCCAGGGGATACGCAGTATTTT. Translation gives CASSLVLAGGPGDTQYF.